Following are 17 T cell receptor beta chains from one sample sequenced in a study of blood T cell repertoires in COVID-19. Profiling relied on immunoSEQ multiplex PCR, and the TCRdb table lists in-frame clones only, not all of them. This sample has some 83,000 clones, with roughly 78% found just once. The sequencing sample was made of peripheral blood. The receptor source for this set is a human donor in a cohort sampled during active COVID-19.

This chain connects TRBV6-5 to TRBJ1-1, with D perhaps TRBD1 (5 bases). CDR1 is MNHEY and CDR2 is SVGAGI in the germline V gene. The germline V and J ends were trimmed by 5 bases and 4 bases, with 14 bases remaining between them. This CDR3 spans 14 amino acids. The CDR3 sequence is CASSHRGGSTEAFF. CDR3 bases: TGTGCCAGCAGTCACCGTGGGGGGAGCACTGAAGCTTTCTTT.

CDR3: CASSREAGNTIYF. The CDR3 DNA is TGTGCCAGCAGTCGTGAGGCTGGAAACACCATATATTTT. The chain joins TRBV27 to TRBJ1-3, with D uncertain. The CDR3 spans 13 residues. The germline gives CDR1 MNHEY, CDR2 SMNVEV (reference sequence). V gave up 5 bases and J gave up 2 bases, with 7 bases separating them.

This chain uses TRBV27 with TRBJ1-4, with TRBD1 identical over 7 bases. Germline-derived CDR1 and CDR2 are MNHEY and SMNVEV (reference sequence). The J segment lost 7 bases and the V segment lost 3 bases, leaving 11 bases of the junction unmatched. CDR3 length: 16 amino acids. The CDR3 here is CASSFIGGTRGEKLFF. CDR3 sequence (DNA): TGTGCCAGCAGTTTTATAGGGGGCACGCGTGGTGAAAAACTGTTTTTT.

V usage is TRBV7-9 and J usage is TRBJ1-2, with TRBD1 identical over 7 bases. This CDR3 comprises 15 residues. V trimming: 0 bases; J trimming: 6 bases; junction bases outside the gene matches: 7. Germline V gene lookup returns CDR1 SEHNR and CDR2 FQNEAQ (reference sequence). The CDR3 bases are TGTGCCAGCAGCTTAGCATGGCAGGGGGTGGATGGCTACACCTTC. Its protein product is CASSLAWQGVDGYTF.

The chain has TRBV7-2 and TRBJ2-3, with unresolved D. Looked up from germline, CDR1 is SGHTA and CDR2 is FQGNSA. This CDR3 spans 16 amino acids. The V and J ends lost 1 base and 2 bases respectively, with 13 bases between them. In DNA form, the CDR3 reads TGTGCCAGCAGCTTAGTTGGCCGCAGTCTCACAGATACGCAGTATTTT. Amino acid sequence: CASSLVGRSLTDTQYF.

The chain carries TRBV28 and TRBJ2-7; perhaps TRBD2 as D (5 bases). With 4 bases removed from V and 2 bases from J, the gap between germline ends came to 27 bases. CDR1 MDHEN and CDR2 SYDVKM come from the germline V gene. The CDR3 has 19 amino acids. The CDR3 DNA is TGTGCCAGCAGTTACCCGGGAAGGAATAGTCCTACAGAGACCTACGAGCAGTACTTC. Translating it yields CASSYPGRNSPTETYEQYF.

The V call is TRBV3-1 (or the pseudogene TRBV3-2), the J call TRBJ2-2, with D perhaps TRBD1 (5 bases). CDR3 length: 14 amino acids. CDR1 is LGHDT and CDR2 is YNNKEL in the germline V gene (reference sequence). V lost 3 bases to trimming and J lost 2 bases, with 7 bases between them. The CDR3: CASSQGLNTGELFF. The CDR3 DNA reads TGTGCCAGCAGCCAGGGGCTTAACACCGGGGAGCTGTTTTTT.

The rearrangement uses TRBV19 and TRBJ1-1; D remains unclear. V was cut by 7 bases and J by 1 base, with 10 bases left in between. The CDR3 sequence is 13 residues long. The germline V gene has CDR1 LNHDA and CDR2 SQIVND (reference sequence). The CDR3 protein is CASKFQENTEAFF. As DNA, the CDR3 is TGTGCCAGTAAGTTTCAGGAGAACACTGAAGCTTTCTTT.

The CDR3 bases are TGTGCCAGCAGCCAAAACTACAATGAGCAGTTCTTC. Translated, it gives CASSQNYNEQFF. The rearrangement joins TRBV7-6 to TRBJ2-1, with unresolved D. Germline loops: CDR1 SGHVS, CDR2 FNYEAQ. The CDR3 totals 12 residues. Trimming pared 5 bases from V and 3 bases from J, leaving 5 bases between.

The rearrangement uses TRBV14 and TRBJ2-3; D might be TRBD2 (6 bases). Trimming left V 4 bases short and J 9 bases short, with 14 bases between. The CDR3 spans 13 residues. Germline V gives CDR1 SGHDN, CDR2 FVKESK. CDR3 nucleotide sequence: TGTGCCAGCAGCCTTCGGGACTTTGACACGCAGTATTTT. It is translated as CASSLRDFDTQYF.

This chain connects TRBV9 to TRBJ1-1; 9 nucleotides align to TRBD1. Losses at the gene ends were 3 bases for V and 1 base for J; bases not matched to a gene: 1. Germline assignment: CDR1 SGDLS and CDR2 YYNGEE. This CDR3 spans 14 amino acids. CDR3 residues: CASSGTGANTEAFF. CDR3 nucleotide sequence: TGTGCCAGCAGCGGGACAGGGGCGAACACTGAAGCTTTCTTT.

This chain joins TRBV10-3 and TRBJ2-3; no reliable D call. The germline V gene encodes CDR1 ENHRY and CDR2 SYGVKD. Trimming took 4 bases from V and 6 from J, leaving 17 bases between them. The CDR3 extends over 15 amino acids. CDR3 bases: TGTGCCATCAGTGTGCCCCTGGTGTCCGGGGATACGCAGTATTTT. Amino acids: CAISVPLVSGDTQYF.

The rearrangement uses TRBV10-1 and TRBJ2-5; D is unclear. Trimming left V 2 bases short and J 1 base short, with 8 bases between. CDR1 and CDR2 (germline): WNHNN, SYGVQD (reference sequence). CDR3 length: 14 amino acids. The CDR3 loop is CASSESVFQETQYF. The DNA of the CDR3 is TGCGCCAGCAGTGAGAGCGTATTCCAAGAGACCCAGTACTTC.

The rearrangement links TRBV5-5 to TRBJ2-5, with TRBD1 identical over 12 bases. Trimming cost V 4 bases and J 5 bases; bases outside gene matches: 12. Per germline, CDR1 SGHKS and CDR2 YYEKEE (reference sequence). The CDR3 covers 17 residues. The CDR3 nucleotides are TGTGCCAGCAGCCCCGGTAGGGACAGGGGGCGATTGGAGACCCAGTACTTC. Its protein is CASSPGRDRGRLETQYF.

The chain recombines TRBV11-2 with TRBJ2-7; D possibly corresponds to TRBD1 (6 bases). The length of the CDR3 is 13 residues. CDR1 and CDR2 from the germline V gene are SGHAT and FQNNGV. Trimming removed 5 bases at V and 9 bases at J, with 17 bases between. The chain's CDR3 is CASSLGHSYGQYF. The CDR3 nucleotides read TGTGCCAGCAGCCTGGGACATTCTTATGGGCAGTACTTC.

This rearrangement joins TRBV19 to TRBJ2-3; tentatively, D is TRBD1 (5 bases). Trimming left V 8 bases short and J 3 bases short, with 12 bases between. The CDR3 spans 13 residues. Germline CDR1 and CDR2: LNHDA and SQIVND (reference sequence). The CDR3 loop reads CASSVGLTDTQYF. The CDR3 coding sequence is TGTGCCAGTTCAGTGGGGCTGACAGATACGCAGTATTTT.

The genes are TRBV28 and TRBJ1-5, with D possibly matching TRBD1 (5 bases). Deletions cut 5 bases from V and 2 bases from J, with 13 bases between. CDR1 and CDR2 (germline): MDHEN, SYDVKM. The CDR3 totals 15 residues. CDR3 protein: CASSLAGPRNQPQHF. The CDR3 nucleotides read TGTGCCAGCAGTCTAGCGGGGCCCCGCAATCAGCCCCAGCATTTT.